The 11 T cell receptor beta chains below all came from one sample that was sequenced in a study of blood T cell repertoires in COVID-19. Assay used: immunoSEQ multiplex PCR; TCRdb lists only in-frame clones, some missing. The data show approximately 93,000 clones, with about 87% seen just once and 0.47% held by the top ten. The sequencing sample was made of peripheral blood. These receptors were taken from a man in his fifties or sixties with acute or convalescent COVID-19.

The rearrangement uses TRBV12-3 or TRBV12-4 and TRBJ1-1, with TRBD1 matching over 9 bases. With 5 bases clipped from V and 12 bases from J, the junction kept 4 bases outside the gene matches. This CDR3 has 11 amino acids. DNA for the CDR3: TGTGCCAGCAGTCATGGACAGGGGTCTTTCTTT. Amino acids: CASSHGQGSFF.

V is TRBV5-4 and J is TRBJ1-3; the match to TRBD1 covers 10 bases. The CDR3 length is 14 residues. V shed 4 bases, J shed 5 bases, and the junction held 3 bases outside the gene matches. Germline CDR1 reads SGHNT; CDR2 reads YYREEE (reference sequence). The DNA of the CDR3 is TGTGCCAGCAGCCCGGGACAGGGGAGAAACACCATATATTTT. It yields the protein CASSPGQGRNTIYF.

This clone showed up just a few times. This rearrangement joins TRBV9 to TRBJ2-7; 9 nucleotides agree with TRBD1. The V segment lost 2 bases and the J segment 2 bases; nucleotides outside the gene matches: 2. The CDR3 contains 14 residues. Germline V lookup: CDR1 SGDLS, CDR2 YYNGEE. CDR3 in amino acids: CASSVGQGTYEQYF. Here the CDR3 DNA reads TGTGCCAGCAGCGTGGGACAGGGTACCTACGAGCAGTACTTC.

This chain connects TRBV11-2 to TRBJ2-2, with D maybe TRBD2 (5 bases). The length of the CDR3 is 15 residues. The V end lost 2 bases, the J end lost 6 bases, and 13 bases lay between the germline ends. Germline lookup yields CDR1 SGHAT and CDR2 FQNNGV. The CDR3 loop reads CASSLWRVSPGELFF. CDR3 DNA: TGTGCCAGCAGCTTATGGCGGGTTTCACCCGGGGAGCTGTTTTTT.

This clone has more than one count but fewer than ten. The chain carries TRBV29-1 and TRBJ2-1, with 7 bases matching TRBD1. This CDR3 has 13 amino acids. The V and J ends lost 4 bases and 5 bases, in that order; junction bases with no gene match: 5. CDR1 SQVTM and CDR2 ANQGSEA come from the germline V gene. The CDR3: CSVAQGIDNEQFF. The CDR3 DNA reads as TGCAGCGTTGCACAGGGGATTGACAATGAGCAGTTCTTC.

This clone was detected once. The V gene is TRBV12-3 or TRBV12-4, the J gene TRBJ2-7; the match to TRBD1 covers 7 bases. V shed 3 bases, J shed 3 bases, and the junction held 2 bases outside the gene matches. The CDR3 runs to 13 residues. The CDR3: CASSFRQGYEQYF. CDR3 in DNA: TGTGCCAGCAGTTTTCGACAGGGCTACGAGCAGTACTTC.

The V and J genes are TRBV5-4 and TRBJ1-2; 7 bases are a match to TRBD1. Germline CDR1 is SGHNT and CDR2 is YYREEE (reference sequence). Germline trimming cut 5 bases from V and 2 bases from J; bases unmatched to any gene: 3. The CDR3 is 13 residues long. The CDR3 reads CASRKGQNYGYTF. The CDR3, as DNA: TGTGCCAGCAGAAAGGGACAGAACTATGGCTACACCTTC. Full variable domain (missing parts from reference TRBV5-4 and TRBJ1-2): ETGVTQSPTHLIKTRGQQVTLRCSSQSGHNTVSWYQQALGQGPQFIFQYYREEENGRGNFPPRFSGLQFPNYSSELNVNALELDDSALYLCASRKGQNYGYTFGSGTRLTVV.

V is TRBV5-6 and J is TRBJ1-5; 9 bases map to TRBD1. J lost 5 bases, V lost 2 bases, and 2 bases had no gene match. There are 14 residues in the CDR3. Germline CDR1 SGHDT, CDR2 YYEEEE. CDR3 coding DNA: TGTGCCAGCAGCTTTAGGGACAGGGATCAGCCCCAGCATTTT. Translating it yields CASSFRDRDQPQHF.

This clone showed up just a few times. The rearrangement uses TRBV7-6 and TRBJ1-1, with 8 nucleotides matching TRBD1. V lost 6 bases to trimming and J lost 4 bases; unmatched junction nucleotides: 10. Germline lookup yields CDR1 SGHVS and CDR2 FNYEAQ. The CDR3 length is 15 residues. This chain's CDR3 is CASRHGQGNGTEAFF. CDR3 DNA sequence: TGTGCCAGCAGACACGGACAGGGTAATGGCACTGAAGCTTTCTTT.

The V and J genes are TRBV5-5 and TRBJ2-5; 11 bases are a match to TRBD2. The germline V gene has CDR1 SGHKS and CDR2 YYEKEE (reference sequence). With V trimmed by 3 bases and J by 2 bases, 6 bases remained unmatched. The CDR3 is 16 residues long. In DNA form, the CDR3 reads TGTGCCAGCAGCTCGCGACGACTAGCGGGACAAGAGACCCAGTACTTC. Its protein product is CASSSRRLAGQETQYF.

In its sample, this clone was seen a few times. The chain links TRBV19 to TRBJ1-6; tentatively, D is TRBD1 (5 bases). The CDR3 loop spans 16 amino acids. CDR1 LNHDA and CDR2 SQIVND come from the germline V gene (reference sequence). The V end lost 5 bases, the J end lost 9 bases, and 20 bases lay between the germline ends. The CDR3 sequence is CASSLHPGVSGSPLHF. The CDR3 DNA follows: TGTGCCAGTAGTTTACACCCGGGGGTGTCAGGTTCACCCCTCCACTTT. Looking up the rest from reference TRBV19 and TRBJ1-6 gives the full variable domain: DGGITQSPKYLFRKEGQNVTLSCEQNLNHDAMYWYRQDPGQGLRLIYYSQIVNDFQKGDIAEGYSVSREKKESFPLTVTSAQKNPTAFYLCASSLHPGVSGSPLHFGNGTRLTVT.